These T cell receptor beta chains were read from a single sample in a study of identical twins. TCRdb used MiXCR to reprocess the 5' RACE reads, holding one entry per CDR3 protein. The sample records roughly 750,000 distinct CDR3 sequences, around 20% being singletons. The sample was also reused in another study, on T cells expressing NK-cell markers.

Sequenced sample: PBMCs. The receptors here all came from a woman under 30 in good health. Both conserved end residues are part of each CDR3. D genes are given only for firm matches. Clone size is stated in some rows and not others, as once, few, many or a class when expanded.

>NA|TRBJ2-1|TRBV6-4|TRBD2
TGTGCCAGCAGTGACAATAGCGGGAGTAGCTATGAGCAGTTCTTC
CASSDNSGSSYEQFF
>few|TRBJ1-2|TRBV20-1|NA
TGCAGTGCTAGAGATCAGGCGGATGGCTACACCTTC
CSARDQADGYTF
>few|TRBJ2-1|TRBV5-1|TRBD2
TGCGCCAGCAGCTCCCCCGGACTAGTCGGGGTGCGGCAGTTCTTC
CASSSPGLVGVRQFF
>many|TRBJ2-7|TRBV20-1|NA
TGCAGTGCTAGAGACAGGGAGTACGAGCAGTACTTC
CSARDREYEQYF
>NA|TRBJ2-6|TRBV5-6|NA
TGTGCCAGCAGCCAATTCCCCCAGGGCAGGACTGGGGCCAACGTCCTGACTTTC
CASSQFPQGRTGANVLTF
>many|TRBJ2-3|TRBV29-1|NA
TGCAGCGTCGGGGCGCTCGGAGATACGCAGTATTTT
CSVGALGDTQYF
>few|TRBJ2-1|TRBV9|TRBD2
TGTGCCAGCAGCGCCCAGACTAGCGGGGGGGCAAGCACCTACAATGAGCAGTTCTTC
CASSAQTSGGASTYNEQFF
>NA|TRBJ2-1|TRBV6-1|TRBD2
TGTGCCAGCAGCGCCCTCTATAGCGGGAGGGAGCAGTTCTTC
CASSALYSGREQFF
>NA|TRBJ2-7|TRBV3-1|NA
TGTGCCAGCAGCCAAGGTGCTACAGGGTGGCCCTACGAGCAGTACTTC
CASSQGATGWPYEQYF
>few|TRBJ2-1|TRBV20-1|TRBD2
TGCAGTGCTGCTAAGGGATTCGCGGGGGGTATCTACAATGAGCAGTTCTTC
CSAAKGFAGGIYNEQFF
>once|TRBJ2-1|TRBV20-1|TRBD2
TGCAGTGCTAGCCCGACTAGCGGGGGTGCCCCCGGGCAGTTCTTC
CSASPTSGGAPGQFF
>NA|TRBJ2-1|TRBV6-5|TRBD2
TGTGCCAGCAGTTACGTTGGGACTAGCGGGGGTTTGGCTGAGCAGTTCTTC
CASSYVGTSGGLAEQFF
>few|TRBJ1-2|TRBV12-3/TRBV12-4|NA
TGTGCCAGCAGTTCCGGACGGGGGCGCACCTATGGCTACACCTTC
CASSSGRGRTYGYTF
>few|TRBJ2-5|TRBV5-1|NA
TGCGCCAGCAGCTACAACCAAGAGACCCAGTACTTC
CASSYNQETQYF
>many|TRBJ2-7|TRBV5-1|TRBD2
TGTGCCAGCAGTTTGGTAGCGGGCTCCTACGAGCAGTACTTC
CASSLVAGSYEQYF
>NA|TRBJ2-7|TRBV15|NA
TGTGCCACCAGCAGAGCGGCCCTGGGTCGGAGCTCCTACGAGCAGTACTTC
CATSRAALGRSSYEQYF
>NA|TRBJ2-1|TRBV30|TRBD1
TGTGCCTGGAGAAGATCAGGACAGGGGAAGAATGAGCAGTTCTTC
CAWRRSGQGKNEQFF
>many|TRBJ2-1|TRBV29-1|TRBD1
TGCAGCGTTGACAGGGGGCGAGAGAATGAGCAGTTCTTC
CSVDRGRENEQFF
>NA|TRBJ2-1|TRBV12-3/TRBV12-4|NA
TGTGCCAGCGGGACCAAGTCCTACAATGAGCAGTTCTTC
CASGTKSYNEQFF
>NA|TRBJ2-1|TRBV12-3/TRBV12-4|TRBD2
TGTGCCAGCAGTTTACTTCCCGGCCGGAAAGCGGGAGGAATCACCAATGAGCAGTTCTTC
CASSLLPGRKAGGITNEQFF
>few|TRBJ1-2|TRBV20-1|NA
TGCAGTGCTGGGGGGGGGGCGGTCGGCTACACCTTC
CSAGGGAVGYTF
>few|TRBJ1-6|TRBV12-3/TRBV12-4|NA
TGTGCCAGCAGTTTGATCCAGGGTGATTCACCCCTCCACTTT
CASSLIQGDSPLHF
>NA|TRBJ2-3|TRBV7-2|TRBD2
TGTGCCAGCAGTTATACTAGCGGGAGCCCAGATACGCAGTATTTT
CASSYTSGSPDTQYF
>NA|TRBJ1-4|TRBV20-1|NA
TGCAGTGGCGGGACAACTAATGAAAAACTGTTTTTT
CSGGTTNEKLFF
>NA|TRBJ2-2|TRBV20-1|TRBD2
TGCAGTGCTCTGAGCCCCTATAGCGGGAGGAGGTCCGGGGAGCTGTTTTTT
CSALSPYSGRRSGELFF
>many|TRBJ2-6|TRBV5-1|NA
TGCGCCAGCAGCTCGGGAAACACTGGGGCCAACGTCCTGACTTTC
CASSSGNTGANVLTF
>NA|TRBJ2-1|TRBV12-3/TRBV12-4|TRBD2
TGTGCCAGCACTTTCCGCAGCGGGGGTCCCAATGAGCAGTTCTTC
CASTFRSGGPNEQFF
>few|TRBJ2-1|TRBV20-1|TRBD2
TGCAGTGCTAGAGATTTAGGCGGGAGTCCCTATGAGCAGTTCTTC
CSARDLGGSPYEQFF
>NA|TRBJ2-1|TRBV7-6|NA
TGTGCCAGCAGCTCACAGGCCGGTTCTGAGCAGTTCTTC
CASSSQAGSEQFF
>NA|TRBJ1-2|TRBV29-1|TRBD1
TGCAGCGTGGGACAGAGCCGTGGCTACACCTTC
CSVGQSRGYTF
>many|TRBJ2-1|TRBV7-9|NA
TGTGCCAGCAGCGGTAACAGGTTAAGCTCCTACAATGAGCAGTTCTTC
CASSGNRLSSYNEQFF
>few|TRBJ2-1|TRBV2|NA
TGTGCCAGCAGTCAACAGGGGGGGAGAGGGGAGCAGTTCTTC
CASSQQGGRGEQFF
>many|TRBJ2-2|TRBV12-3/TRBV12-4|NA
TGTGCCAGCAGTTCCTTGGCGGGGACCGGGGAGCTGTTTTTT
CASSSLAGTGELFF
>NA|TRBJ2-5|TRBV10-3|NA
TGTGCCATCCGAGCCGGGATCGGGGAGACCCAGTACTTC
CAIRAGIGETQYF
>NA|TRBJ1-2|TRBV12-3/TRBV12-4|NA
TGTGCCAGCACGGTGGGCTCTAACTATGGCTACACCTTC
CASTVGSNYGYTF
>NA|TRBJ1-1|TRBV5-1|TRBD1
TGCGCCAGCAGCTTGGACGGGCCCAGGACAGGGAGCACTGAAGCTTTCTTT
CASSLDGPRTGSTEAFF
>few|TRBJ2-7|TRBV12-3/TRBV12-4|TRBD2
TGTGCCAGCAGTAAAGGCGGGACTAGCGGATCCTACGAGCAGTACTTC
CASSKGGTSGSYEQYF
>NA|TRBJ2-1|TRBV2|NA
TGTGCCAGCAGCATAGACAGTAACTCCTACAATGAGCAGTTCTTC
CASSIDSNSYNEQFF
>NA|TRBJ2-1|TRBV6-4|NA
TGTGCCAGCAGTGGTAGTCCTGGGGAGCAGTTCTTC
CASSGSPGEQFF
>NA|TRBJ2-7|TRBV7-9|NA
TGTGCCAGCAGCCAGGACAGCTATACCTACGAGCAGTACTTC
CASSQDSYTYEQYF
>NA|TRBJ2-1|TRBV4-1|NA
TGCGCCAGCAGTCCCTTAACAGGGATTACCCGGCGGAGGAAGCAGTTCTTC
CASSPLTGITRRRKQFF
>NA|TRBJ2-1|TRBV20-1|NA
TGCAGTGCTGTATGGGCAGGGGCCCTTCACGGCTACAATGAGCAGTTCTTC
CSAVWAGALHGYNEQFF
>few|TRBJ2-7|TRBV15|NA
TGTGCCACCAGCAGAGGGGCAGGGGTCTACGAGCAGTACTTC
CATSRGAGVYEQYF
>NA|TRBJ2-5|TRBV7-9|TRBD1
TGTGCCAGCAGCTACACCGGGACAGGCAGGAATTTC
CASSYTGTGRNF
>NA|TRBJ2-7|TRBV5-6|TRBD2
TGTGCCAGCAGCACAGGACTAGCGGACTACGAGCAGTACTTC
CASSTGLADYEQYF
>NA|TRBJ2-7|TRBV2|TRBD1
TGTGCCAGCAGTGAAGCCTCGGGACAGTCCTACGAGCAGTACTTC
CASSEASGQSYEQYF
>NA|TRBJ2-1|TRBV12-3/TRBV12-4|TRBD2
TGTGCCAGCAGCCGCGGACTAGCGGGGGGGTTAGATGAGCAGTTCTTC
CASSRGLAGGLDEQFF
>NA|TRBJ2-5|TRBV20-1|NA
TGCAGTGCTAGAGTTCGTCTACTAGTATCTACCACGGAGACCCAGTACTTC
CSARVRLLVSTTETQYF
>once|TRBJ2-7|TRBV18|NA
TGTGCCAGCTCACCACGAGCAGGGATTCGCGAGCAGTACTTC
CASSPRAGIREQYF
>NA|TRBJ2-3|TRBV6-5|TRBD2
TGTGCCAGCAGTTACGCAGGGACTAGCGGCAACAAGGGGGATACGCAGTATTTT
CASSYAGTSGNKGDTQYF